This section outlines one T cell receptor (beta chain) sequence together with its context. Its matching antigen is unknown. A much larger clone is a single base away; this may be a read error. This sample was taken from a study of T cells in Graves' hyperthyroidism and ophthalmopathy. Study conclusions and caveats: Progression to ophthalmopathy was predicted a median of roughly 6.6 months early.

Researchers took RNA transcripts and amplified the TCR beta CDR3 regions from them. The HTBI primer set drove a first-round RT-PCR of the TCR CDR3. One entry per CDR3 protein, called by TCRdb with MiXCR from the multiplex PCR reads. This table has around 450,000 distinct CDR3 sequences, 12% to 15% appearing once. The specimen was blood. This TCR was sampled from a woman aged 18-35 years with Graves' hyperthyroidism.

The CDR3 DNA reads TGTGCCTGGAGTCCGGGACTGGCAAGCACAGATACGCAGTATTTT. This translates into CAWSPGLASTDTQYF. The V call is TRBV30, the J call TRBJ2-3, with D possibly TRBD2 on 6 matching bases. The CDR3 loop spans 15 amino acids. Germline values: CDR1 GTSNPN, CDR2 SVGIG (reference sequence). Trimming took off 2 bases at V and 0 bases at J, with 12 bases between the two ends.